The sequence of this TCR beta chain was determined in a study of cytomegalovirus exposure and HLA in healthy donors. Germline assignment: CDR1 WSHSY and CDR2 SAAADI. The V and J ends lost 6 bases and 4 bases, in that order; junction bases with no gene match: 13. The CDR3 runs to 16 residues. The PCR used 60 Vbeta and 13 Jbeta primers. Method: immunoSEQ multiplex PCR; TCRdb's copy keeps in-frame clones and lacks some. The profile shows around 160,000 clones, approximately 80% of them singletons. Notes on this clone: Its target is not known.

Study results and limitations: Cytomegalovirus status was reportedly diagnosed by the classifier with high sensitivity and specificity. The productive fraction for most TCR beta V segments was about 87% or about 30% in an earlier analysis. Investigators reported about 160 TCR beta chains as tied to cytomegalovirus.

This clonotype was obtained from a woman aged 18 to 35 in good health and CMV-seronegative. The V and J genes are TRBV10-2 and TRBJ1-1; 8 bases line up with TRBD1. The sequenced sample consisted of PBMCs. In DNA, the CDR3 is TGCGCCAGCAGCCTATCGACAGGGGATTTTCTCACTGAAGCTTTCTTT. The encoded protein is CASSLSTGDFLTEAFF.